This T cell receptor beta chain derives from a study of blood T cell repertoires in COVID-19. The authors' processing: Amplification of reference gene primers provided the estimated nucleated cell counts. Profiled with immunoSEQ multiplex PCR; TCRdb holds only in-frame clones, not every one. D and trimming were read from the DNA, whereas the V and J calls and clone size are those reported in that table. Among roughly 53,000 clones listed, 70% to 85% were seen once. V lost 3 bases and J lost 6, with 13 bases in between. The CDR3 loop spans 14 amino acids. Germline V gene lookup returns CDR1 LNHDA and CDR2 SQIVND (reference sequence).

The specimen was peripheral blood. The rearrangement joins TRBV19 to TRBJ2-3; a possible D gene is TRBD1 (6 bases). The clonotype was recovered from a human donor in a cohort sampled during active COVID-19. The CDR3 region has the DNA TGTGCCAGTAGTATGGGTACAGGGTTGGATACGCAGTATTTT. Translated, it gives CASSMGTGLDTQYF.